This T cell receptor beta chain emerged from a study of T cell changes during pregnancy in multiple sclerosis. CDR1 is SGHTA, CDR2 FQGNSA, per germline. Trimming shortened V by 0 bases and J by 4 bases, and 6 bases separated the two germline ends. The CDR3 runs 14 residues. TCRdb's copy holds only in-frame clones and misses some; the assay was immunoSEQ multiplex PCR. The sample yields 75,000 to 95,000 clones, around 92% seen once. The chain joins TRBV7-2 to TRBJ2-2, with D tentatively TRBD1 (5 bases). Sequenced material: peripheral blood, taken after pregnancy. This receptor was taken from a female donor with multiple sclerosis, enrolled in a pregnancy study. This chain's CDR3 is CASSLAQGTGELFF. As DNA, the CDR3 is TGTGCCAGCAGCTTAGCCCAGGGCACCGGGGAGCTGTTTTTT. The complete variable domain, with remaining parts taken from reference TRBV7-2 and TRBJ2-2, reads GAGVSQSPSNKVTEKGKDVELRCDPISGHTALYWYRQSLGQGLEFLIYFQGNSAPDKSGLPSDRFSAERTGGSVSTLTIQRTQQEDSAVYLCASSLAQGTGELFFGEGSRLTVL.